This T cell receptor beta chain emerged from a study of Ad26.COV2.S vaccination and SARS-CoV-2 variants (TCRdb year 2021). In terms of the full investigation: Vaccine-arm donors came from COV1001, a multicentre, randomized, double-blind, placebo-controlled phase I-IIa trial of Ad26.COV2.S in healthy adults. Ad26.COV2.S was administered intramuscularly at a dose of 5x10^10 or 1x10^11 viral particles, either as one shot or as two shots given 56 days apart. TCRbeta repertoire sequencing served as the tool for gauging how specific and how broad the SARS-CoV-2-reactive T cell receptors were following Ad26.COV2.S vaccination. The TCR-sequenced set comprised about 32 samples: 19 Ad26.COV2.S vaccine recipients, 5 placebo recipients and 8 SARS-CoV-2 convalescent individuals. Trial participants were randomized into five groups of five: low-dose or high-dose Ad26.COV2.S given once or twice, or placebo on both occasions. Throughout the experiments and outcome assessment, investigators stayed blinded to trial group allocation. What the study reported, not specific to this receptor: The study was not powered for comparison of responses between vaccine doses or regimens. Vaccine and placebo recipients had comparable non-spike TCR breadth, which fits with the vaccine containing only spike. Compared with placebo recipients, Ad26.COV2.S recipients showed higher spike-specific TCR breadth (P = 0.0014). Substantial breadth of spike-specific CD8+ and CD4+ T cell responses was reported after vaccination. The authors noted that the TCR breadth and depth analyses may have underestimated total T cell responses.

The immunoSEQ Assay was used to sequence TCRbeta CDR3 regions. After extraction, genomic DNA underwent amplification by bias-controlled multiplex PCR, followed by high-throughput sequencing. The authors' pipeline ran thus. To quantify the absolute abundance of every unique TCRbeta CDR3 region, sequences were collapsed and filtered. T cell fraction was estimated by normalizing TCRbeta template counts to usable DNA, which was measured by amplifying reference genes present in all nucleated cells. Repertoire TCRs were annotated as SARS-CoV-2-specific by exact matching of V gene, CDR3 amino acid sequence and J gene to a known reactive TCR set. The reference SARS-CoV-2 TCR set was obtained from MIRA and was filtered for enrichment in COVID-19-positive ImmuneCODE repertoires, whereby public or cross-reactive TCRs were removed. Using the MIRA antigens, annotated TCRs were further analysed by specific ORF or by position within an ORF. Breadth was defined as annotated unique rearrangements over total unique productive rearrangements; depth was the summed frequency of those rearrangements. TCR breadth was compared between groups using two-sided Wilcoxon rank-sum tests. The source is immuneACCESS, and TCRdb retained only in-frame sequences with V and J called. Part of the clones is not carried over; for the studies checked, unresolved V genes explain less than half of this, and the remainder is unexplained. The DNA gave D and trimming, while V, J and clone size come from that table. The sample table holds some 350,000 clones, of which under 90% were seen once. The ten largest clones capture around 5.5% of the sample.

Of note for this clone: What antigen it recognizes has not been identified. Base qualities are not at hand, and no much larger clone is one base apart.

The label giving this sample's treatment or condition can be read as: 19 received Ad26.COV2.S at low or high dose, single or two shots; several received placebo; per-sample allocation not given. For vaccine and placebo recipients, the sequenced repertoires came from samples collected on day 63 after the first injection. Cohort 1b enrolled about two dozen adults aged 18-55 years at a single site in Boston, USA, between 29 July and 7 August 2020. As a vaccine, Ad26.COV2.S was a replication-incompetent adenovirus type 26 vector that expressed a prefusion-stabilized SARS-CoV-2 spike protein derived from the original Wuhan strain. The clonotype was recovered from a person aged 18-60 years who received the Ad26.COV2.S COVID-19 vaccine or a placebo. This specimen was peripheral blood, taken in a trial of Ad26.COV2.S vaccine versus placebo.

The CDR3 protein sequence reads: CASSLTGPGDGYTF. The DNA sequence follows: TGTGCCAGCAGCCTAACAGGGCCAGGGGATGGCTACACCTTC. The rearranged chain carries TRBV3-1 (or the pseudogene TRBV3-2) and TRBJ1-2; TRBD1 might be the D gene, on 6 matching bases. The junction shows trimming of 4 bases on V and 6 bases on J, plus 15 bases between the germline ends. The CDR3 measures 14 amino acids from cysteine to phenylalanine. CDR3 DNA is the only sequence kept; it has 42 bases, read in frame from the first base. CDR1 is given as LGHDT and CDR2 as YNNKEL, both from the germline V gene (reference sequence).